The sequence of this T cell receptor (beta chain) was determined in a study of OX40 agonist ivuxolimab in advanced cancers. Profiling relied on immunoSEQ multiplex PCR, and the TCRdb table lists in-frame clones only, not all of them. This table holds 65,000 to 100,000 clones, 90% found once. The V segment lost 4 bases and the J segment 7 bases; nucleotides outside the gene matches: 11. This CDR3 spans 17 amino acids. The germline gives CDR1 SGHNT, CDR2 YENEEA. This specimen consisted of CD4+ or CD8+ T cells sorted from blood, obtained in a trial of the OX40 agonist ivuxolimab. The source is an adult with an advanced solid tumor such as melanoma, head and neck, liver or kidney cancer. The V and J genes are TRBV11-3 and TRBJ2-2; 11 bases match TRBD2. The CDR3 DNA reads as TGTGCCAGCAGCTCGACCTTACTAGCGGGGGTAGGCGGGGAGCTGTTTTTT. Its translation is CASSSTLLAGVGGELFF.